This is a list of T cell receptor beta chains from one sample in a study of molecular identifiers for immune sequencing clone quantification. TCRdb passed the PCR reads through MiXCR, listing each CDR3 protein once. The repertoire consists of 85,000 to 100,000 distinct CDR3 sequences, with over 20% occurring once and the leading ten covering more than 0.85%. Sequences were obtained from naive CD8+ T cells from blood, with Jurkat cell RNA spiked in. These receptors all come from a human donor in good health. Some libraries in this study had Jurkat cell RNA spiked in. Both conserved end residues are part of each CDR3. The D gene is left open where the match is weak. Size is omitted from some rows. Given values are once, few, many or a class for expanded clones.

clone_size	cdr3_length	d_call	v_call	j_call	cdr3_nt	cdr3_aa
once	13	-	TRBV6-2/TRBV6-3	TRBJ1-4	TGTGCCAGCAGTTACTCCGCGGATGAAAAACTGTTTTTT	CASSYSADEKLFF
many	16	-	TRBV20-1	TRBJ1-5	TGCAGTGCTAGAGACAAACAGGCCCATAGCAATCAGCCCCAGCATTTT	CSARDKQAHSNQPQHF
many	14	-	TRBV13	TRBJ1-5	TGTGCCAGCAGCTTAAGGGCCGACAATCAGCCCCAGCATTTT	CASSLRADNQPQHF
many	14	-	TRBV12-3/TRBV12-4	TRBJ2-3	TGTGCCAGCAGTTTAGTCCCCGACACAGATACGCAGTATTTT	CASSLVPDTDTQYF
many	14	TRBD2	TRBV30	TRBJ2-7	TGTGCCTGGAGTGTACTGGCGGGAGGGCTCGAGCAGTACTTC	CAWSVLAGGLEQYF
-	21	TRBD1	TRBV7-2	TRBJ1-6	TGTGCCAGCAGCTTGGGTTTGTCCGGGACAGGGTTTAAATCCTATAGTTCACCCCTCCGCTTT	CASSLGLSGTGFKSYSSPLRF
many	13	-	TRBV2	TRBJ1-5	TGTGCCAGCGGTTCGGGCAGCAATCAGCCCCAGCATTTT	CASGSGSNQPQHF
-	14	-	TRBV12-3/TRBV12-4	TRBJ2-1	TGTGCCAGCAGTTTGGTTTCCCCGACGAATGAGCAGTTCTTC	CASSLVSPTNEQFF
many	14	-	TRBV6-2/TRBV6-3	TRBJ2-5	TGTGCCAGCAGTTACAGTAGGTTCCAAGAGACCCAGTACTTC	CASSYSRFQETQYF
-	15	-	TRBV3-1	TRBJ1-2	TGTGCCAGCAGCCATGAGACAAGCAACATCTATGGCTACACCTTC	CASSHETSNIYGYTF
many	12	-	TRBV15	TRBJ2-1	TGTGCCACCAGCAGTGGATACAATGAGCAGTTCTTC	CATSSGYNEQFF
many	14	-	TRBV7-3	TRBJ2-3	TGTGCCAGCAGCTTAAGACCAGACACAGATACGCAGTATTTT	CASSLRPDTDTQYF
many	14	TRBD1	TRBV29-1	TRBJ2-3	TGCAGCGCCTTGAGAGCGACAGGGGCAGATACGCAGTATTTT	CSALRATGADTQYF
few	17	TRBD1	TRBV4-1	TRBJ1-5	TGCGCCAGCAGCCCAAATCCCGGGACAGGGGGGAGGCAGCCCCAGCATTTT	CASSPNPGTGGRQPQHF
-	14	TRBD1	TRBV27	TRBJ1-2	TGTGCCAGCAGTTTAAAAGGGGGCGGCTATGGCTACACCTTC	CASSLKGGGYGYTF
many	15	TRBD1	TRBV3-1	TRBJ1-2	TGTGCCAGCAGCCAAGTTACAGGGGGCGCTGAGGGCTACACCTTC	CASSQVTGGAEGYTF
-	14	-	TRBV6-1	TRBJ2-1	TGTGCCAGCAGTGCCGGGACAACCTACAATGAGCAGTTCTTC	CASSAGTTYNEQFF
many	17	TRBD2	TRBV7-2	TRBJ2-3	TGTGCCAGCAGCTCCCGACTAGCGGGAATGTTCGCAGATACGCAGTATTTT	CASSSRLAGMFADTQYF
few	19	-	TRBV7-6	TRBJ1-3	TGTGCCAGCAGCTTAGCGTACGCAGGGGCCTCGGACTCTGGAAACACCATGTATTTT	CASSLAYAGASDSGNTMYF
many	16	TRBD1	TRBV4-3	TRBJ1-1	TGCGCCAGCAGCCGGTCCCGGGACAGCGTATATTTTGAAGCTTTCTTT	CASSRSRDSVYFEAFF
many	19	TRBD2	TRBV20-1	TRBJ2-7	TGCAGTGCTCCCACACCGGGACTAGCGGGGGGGACCCCCTCCTACGAGCAGTACTTC	CSAPTPGLAGGTPSYEQYF
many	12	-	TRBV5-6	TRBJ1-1	TGTGCCAGCAGCTTGGCCTTTACTGAAGCTTTCTTT	CASSLAFTEAFF
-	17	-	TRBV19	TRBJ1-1	TGTGCCAGTAGTACGGGTGGTTGGGGGCTGGAGCACACTGAAGCTTTCTTT	CASSTGGWGLEHTEAFF
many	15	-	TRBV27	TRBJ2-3	TGTGCCAGCAGTTCTCAAGCGGAGACCACAGATACGCAGTATTTT	CASSSQAETTDTQYF
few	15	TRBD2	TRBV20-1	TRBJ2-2	TGCAGTGCTAGAGAGGTAGCGGGAGGGTCCGGGGAGCTGTTTTTT	CSAREVAGGSGELFF
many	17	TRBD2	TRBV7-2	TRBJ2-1	TGTGCCAGCAGCCAAGAAGGACTAGCGGGAGCCTACAATGAGCAGTTCTTC	CASSQEGLAGAYNEQFF
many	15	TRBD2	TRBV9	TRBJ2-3	TGTGCCAGCAGCGGAGGGACTAGTCGCACAGATACGCAGTATTTT	CASSGGTSRTDTQYF
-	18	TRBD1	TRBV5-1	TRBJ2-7	TGCGCCAGCAGCTCCGGGACAGGGGCCGGAGCTTATACCTACGAGCAGTACTTC	CASSSGTGAGAYTYEQYF
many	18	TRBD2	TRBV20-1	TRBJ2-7	TGCAGTGCTAGAGCTGCCCTGGGACTAACCTCAAGTCACTACGAGCAGTACTTC	CSARAALGLTSSHYEQYF
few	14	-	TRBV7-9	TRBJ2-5	TGTGCCAGCAGCTTACTTTCGGTGGGAGAGACCCAGTACTTC	CASSLLSVGETQYF
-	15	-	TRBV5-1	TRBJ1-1	TGCGCCAGCAGCTTGAATCTCTATATGAACACTGAAGCTTTCTTT	CASSLNLYMNTEAFF
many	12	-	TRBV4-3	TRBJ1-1	TGCGCCAGCAGCCAAGATGGGACTGAAGCTTTCTTT	CASSQDGTEAFF
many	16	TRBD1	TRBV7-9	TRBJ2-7	TGTGCCAGCGCCCGATTGGGACAGGGGGTAACGGGCGAGCAGTACTTC	CASARLGQGVTGEQYF
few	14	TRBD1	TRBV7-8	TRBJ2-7	TGTGCCAGCAGCTCGGACAGGACCTCCTACGAGCAGTACTTC	CASSSDRTSYEQYF
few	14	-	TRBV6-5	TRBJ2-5	TGTGCCAGCAGCACAGGACATTACCAAGAGACCCAGTACTTC	CASSTGHYQETQYF
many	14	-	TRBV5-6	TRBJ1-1	TGTGCCAGCAGCCCCGGGACCGGGAACGCTGAAGCTTTCTTT	CASSPGTGNAEAFF
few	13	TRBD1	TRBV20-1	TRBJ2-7	TGCAGTGGCCGGGACAGGGGGGACTACGAGCAGTACTTC	CSGRDRGDYEQYF
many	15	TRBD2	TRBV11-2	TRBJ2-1	TGTGCCAGCAGCTCTATAGCGGGAGAGAGCTATGAGCAGTTCTTC	CASSSIAGESYEQFF
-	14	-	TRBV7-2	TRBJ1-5	TGTGCCAGCAGCTTTATCGGATTGGATCGGCCCCAGCATTTT	CASSFIGLDRPQHF
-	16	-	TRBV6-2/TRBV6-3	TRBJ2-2	TGTGCCAGCAGCCTCGACCAGGCCTTGAACACCGGGGAGCTGTTTTTT	CASSLDQALNTGELFF
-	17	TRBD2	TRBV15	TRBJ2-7	TGTGCCACCAGCACGACAGGGATCGGGACTAGCGGTTACGAGCAGTACTTC	CATSTTGIGTSGYEQYF
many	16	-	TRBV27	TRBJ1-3	TGTGCCAGCAGTTTACCCGCACGGCTGGCTGGAAACACCATATATTTT	CASSLPARLAGNTIYF
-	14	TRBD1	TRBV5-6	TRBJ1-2	TGTGCCAGCAGCCAGGGACAGGGACCTTATGGCTACACCTTC	CASSQGQGPYGYTF
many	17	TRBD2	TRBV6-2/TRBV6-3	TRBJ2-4	TGTGCCAGCAGTTACTCGAATTTGGTAGCGGGAGAGCTTATTCAGTACTTC	CASSYSNLVAGELIQYF
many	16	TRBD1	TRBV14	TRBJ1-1	TGTGCCAGCAGCCATTCTTTACAGGGGGCGGTTACTGAAGCTTTCTTT	CASSHSLQGAVTEAFF
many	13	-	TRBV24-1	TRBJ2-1	TGTGCCACCAGTGATGAGGGGGGGAATGAGCAGTTCTTC	CATSDEGGNEQFF
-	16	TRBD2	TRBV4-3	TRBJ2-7	TGCGCCAGCAGCCACGAACTAGCGGGAGCTTCCTACGAGCAGCACTTC	CASSHELAGASYEQHF
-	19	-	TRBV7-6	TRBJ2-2	TGTGCCAGCGGCTCCCCAGAGGGACGATTGACGCGATACACCGGGGAGCTGTTTTTT	CASGSPEGRLTRYTGELFF
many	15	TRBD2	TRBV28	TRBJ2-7	TGTGCCAGCAGTTTTCCCAGCGGGGGGACCTACGAGCAGTACTTC	CASSFPSGGTYEQYF
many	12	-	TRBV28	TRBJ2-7	TGTGCCAGCAGTACAGCCCGCTACGAGCAGTACTTC	CASSTARYEQYF
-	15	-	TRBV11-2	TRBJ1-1	TGTGCCAGCAGCTCGCCCGGGGCCTGGAACACTGAAGCTTTCTTT	CASSSPGAWNTEAFF
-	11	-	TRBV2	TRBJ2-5	TGTGCCAGCACTGGAGGAGAGACCCAGTACTTC	CASTGGETQYF
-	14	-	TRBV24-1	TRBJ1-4	TGTGCCACCAGTCCCTCAGGGGCGAATGAAAAACTGTTTTTT	CATSPSGANEKLFF
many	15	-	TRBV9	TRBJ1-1	TGTGCCAGCAGCGCGCCCGGGACACCAGATACTGAAGCTTTCTTT	CASSAPGTPDTEAFF
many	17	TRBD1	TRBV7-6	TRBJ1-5	TGTGCCAGCAGCTTACAGGGGGGTGATTATAGCAATCAGCCCCAGCATTTT	CASSLQGGDYSNQPQHF